This entry lists 14 T cell receptor beta chains sequenced from one sample in a study of OX40 agonist ivuxolimab in advanced cancers. Here immunoSEQ multiplex PCR was the method, and the copy in TCRdb shows in-frame clones only, minus some. The data show about 79,000 clones, with about 85% seen just once and about 4% held by the top ten. The specimen was CD4+ or CD8+ T cells sorted from blood, collected in a trial of the OX40 agonist ivuxolimab. The receptors derive from an adult with an advanced solid tumor such as melanoma, head and neck, liver or kidney cancer.

This clone was observed a few times. The CDR3 DNA sequence: TGTGCCAGCAGCTTGGGTGGGTCAGAGACCCAGTACTTC. It specifies CASSLGGSETQYF. The V and J genes are TRBV5-4 and TRBJ2-5; D is uncertain. This CDR3 region has 13 residues. The germline CDR1 and CDR2 sequences are SGHNT and YYREEE (reference sequence). With 0 bases removed from V and 4 bases from J, the gap between germline ends came to 7 bases.

The chain recombines TRBV30 with TRBJ1-1; possible D gene TRBD1, 6 bases. V lost 2 bases and J 0 bases, leaving 10 bases between the germline ends. This CDR3 comprises 14 residues. Germline V CDR1 and CDR2: GTSNPN, SVGIG (reference sequence). CDR3 protein: CAWSPDRLNTEAFF. As DNA, the CDR3 is TGTGCCTGGAGTCCCGACAGGCTGAACACTGAAGCTTTCTTT.

V usage is TRBV13 and J usage is TRBJ2-2; TRBD2 matches at 14 bases. Germline-derived CDR1 and CDR2 are PRHDT and FYEKMQ (reference sequence). The CDR3 is 20 amino acids. V was pared by 2 bases and J by 7 bases, with 15 bases of the junction left unmatched. CDR3 sequence: CASSLYTYGTSGSSDGELFF. The CDR3 region has the DNA TGTGCCAGCAGCTTATATACTTACGGGACTAGCGGGAGTTCCGACGGGGAGCTGTTTTTT.

About this clone itself: The same CDR3 also results from other DNA sequences found in this sample. The rearrangement links TRBV7-9 to TRBJ2-7; D unresolved. In germline, CDR1 is SEHNR, CDR2 FQNEAQ (reference sequence). Trimming left V 5 bases short and J 0 bases short, with 8 bases between. This CDR3 is 13 amino acids long. Here the CDR3 reads CASSRLDSYEQYF. For the CDR3, the DNA is TGTGCCAGCAGCCGGCTCGACTCCTACGAGCAGTACTTC.

The CDR3 sequence is CASSLDVLREAFF. CDR3 nucleotides: TGCGCCAGCAGCTTGGACGTTCTACGGGAAGCTTTCTTT. J is TRBJ1-1 and V is TRBV5-1; no firm D call. The V gene lost 0 bases and the J gene lost 8 bases, with 11 bases spanning the gap. The CDR3 consists of 13 residues. CDR1 SGHRS and CDR2 YFSETQ come from the germline V gene. Complete variable domain (other parts from reference TRBV5-1 and TRBJ1-1): KAGVTQTPRYLIKTRGQQVTLSCSPISGHRSVSWYQQTPGQGLQFLFEYFSETQRNKGNFPGRFSGRQFSNSRSEMNVSTLELGDSALYLCASSLDVLREAFFGQGTRLTVV.

The V call is TRBV9, the J call TRBJ2-5; 9 nucleotides match TRBD1. Germline lookup yields CDR1 SGDLS and CDR2 YYNGEE. This CDR3 comprises 18 residues. V dropped 3 bases and J dropped 2; count of bases not matched to a gene: 14. The CDR3: CASSGALDWTGDQETQYF. The CDR3 coding sequence is TGTGCCAGCAGCGGAGCTTTGGATTGGACAGGGGATCAAGAGACCCAGTACTTC.

The chain joins TRBV28 to TRBJ2-7; perhaps TRBD2 as D (7 bases). Germline assignment: CDR1 MDHEN and CDR2 SYDVKM. The CDR3 is 21 residues long. Trimming stripped 5 bases from V and 2 bases from J, with 34 bases between. DNA of the CDR3: TGTGCCAGCAGTCCCCACCAGGGTAGCGGGCGAAGAGGGGGATGGACCTACGAGCAGTACTTC. Encoded protein: CASSPHQGSGRRGGWTYEQYF.

The V call is TRBV15, the J call TRBJ2-3, with 10 positions matching TRBD2. This CDR3 is built from 20 residues. CDR1 LNHNV and CDR2 YYDKDF come from the germline V gene (reference sequence). V lost 4 bases to trimming and J lost 4 bases; unmatched junction nucleotides: 20. The CDR3 protein is CATSNRTLSGRARRADTQYF. CDR3 nucleotide sequence: TGTGCCACCAGCAATAGGACCCTGAGCGGGAGGGCGAGGAGGGCAGATACGCAGTATTTT.

V gene TRBV7-8 combines with J gene TRBJ2-3; 12 nucleotides align to TRBD1. Per the germline V gene, CDR1 is SGHVS and CDR2 is FQNEAQ. Unmatched junction bases numbered 4, after V lost 0 bases and J lost 3 bases. This CDR3 comprises 17 residues. CDR3 amino acids: CASSLAGTGGRTDTQYF. Written as DNA, the CDR3 is TGTGCCAGCAGCTTAGCCGGGACAGGGGGCAGGACAGATACGCAGTATTTT.

This chain links TRBV25-1 with TRBJ1-6, with a weak D call TRBD1 (5 bases). Looked up from germline, CDR1 is MGHDK and CDR2 is SYGVNS. This CDR3 has 13 amino acids. The V and J ends lost 6 bases and 6 bases respectively, with 9 bases between them. This CDR3 is CASSETANSPLHF. The CDR3, as DNA: TGTGCCAGCAGCGAGACAGCTAATTCACCCCTCCACTTT. The full variable domain, its missing parts supplied by reference TRBV25-1 and TRBJ1-6, is EADIYQTPRYLVIGTGKKITLECSQTMGHDKMYWYQQDPGMELHLIHYSYGVNSTEKGDLSSESTVSRIRTEHFPLTLESARPSHTSQYLCASSETANSPLHFGNGTRLTVT.

By sample fraction, this clone is medium-sized. The DNA of the CDR3 is TGCGCCAGCAGCCCGACTAGCGGGAGGGCCACGAACACAGATACGCAGTATTTT. Its translation is CASSPTSGRATNTDTQYF. The V gene is TRBV4-1, the J gene TRBJ2-3; 14 nucleotides match TRBD2. Germline V gene sequence: CDR1 MGHRA, CDR2 YSYEKL. J was trimmed by 2 bases and V by 4 bases; bases with no gene match: 8. This CDR3 has 18 residues.

The chain has TRBV5-6 and TRBJ2-3, with TRBD1 identical over 7 bases. Germline V gene sequence: CDR1 SGHDT, CDR2 YYEEEE. This CDR3 is built from 14 residues. The V segment lost 4 bases and the J segment 4 bases; nucleotides outside the gene matches: 6. The CDR3 spells CASSSITGADTQYF. The CDR3 nucleotides read TGTGCCAGCAGCAGTATAACAGGGGCAGATACGCAGTATTTT. Full variable domain (missing parts from reference TRBV5-6 and TRBJ2-3): DAGVTQSPTHLIKTRGQQVTLRCSPKSGHDTVSWYQQALGQGPQFIFQYYEEEERQRGNFPDRFSGHQFPNYSSELNVNALLLGDSALYLCASSSITGADTQYFGPGTRLTVL.

This chain uses TRBV4-2 with TRBJ2-3, with 8 bases that match TRBD2. The germline V gene has CDR1 LGHNA and CDR2 YNFKEQ. V lost 0 bases to trimming and J lost 6 bases; unmatched junction nucleotides: 5. The CDR3 runs to 15 residues. CDR3 region: CASSQDGSGSDTQYF. CDR3 sequence (DNA): TGTGCCAGCAGCCAAGATGGAAGCGGGAGCGATACGCAGTATTTT.

This chain links TRBV2 with TRBJ2-5, with no clear D. The end of the DNA aligns better with TRBJ2-7, so the J call may be wrong. The germline gives CDR1 SNHLY, CDR2 FYNNEI. The CDR3 runs 10 residues. The CDR3 spells CASSDYEQYF. CDR3 coding DNA: TGTGCCAGCAGCGATTACGAGCAGTACTTC.